The sample holds a few counts of the clone carrying this T cell receptor (beta chain). Its antigen is not known. The junction shows a germline mismatch at one end, possibly a read error. This specimen belongs to a study of beta chain features in type 1 diabetes. Study findings and constraints: Across all four CD4+ subsets, people with type 1 diabetes showed modestly shorter TCRB CDR3s. VDJ junctions in type 1 diabetes patients carried more deletions and fewer insertions. Compared to healthy donors, patients appeared to have naive, central memory and Treg TCRB repertoires that were more alike.

Isolated RNA was reverse transcribed in full, so expressed TCRB transcripts were sequenced. Clones were sequenced by immunoSEQ multiplex PCR, and TCRdb holds only the in-frame ones, with some missing. This sample carries fewer than 450,000 clones, roughly 13% of them seen once, and the ten largest clones take roughly 0.015%. Sequencing input: naive CD4+ T cells from blood. The receptor comes from a woman aged 18-29 years with type 1 diabetes.

For the CDR3, the DNA is TGTGCCAGCAGCTTGGTCTCTAGCCTCTCTATCTTC. The encoded protein is CASSLVSSLSIF. This chain connects TRBV5-6 to TRBJ2-1, with TRBD2 as a possible D gene (5 bases). Germline lookup yields CDR1 SGHDT and CDR2 YYEEEE. This CDR3 has 12 residues.